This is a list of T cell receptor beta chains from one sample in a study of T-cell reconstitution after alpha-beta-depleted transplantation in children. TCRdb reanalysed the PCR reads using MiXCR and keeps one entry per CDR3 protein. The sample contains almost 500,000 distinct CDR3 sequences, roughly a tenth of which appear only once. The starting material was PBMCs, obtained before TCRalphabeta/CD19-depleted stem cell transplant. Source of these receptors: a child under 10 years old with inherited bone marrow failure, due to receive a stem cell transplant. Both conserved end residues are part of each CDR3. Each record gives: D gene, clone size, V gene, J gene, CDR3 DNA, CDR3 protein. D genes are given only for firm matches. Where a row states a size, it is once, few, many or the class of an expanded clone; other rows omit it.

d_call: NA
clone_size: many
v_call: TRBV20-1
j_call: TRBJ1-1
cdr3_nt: TGCAGTGCTGCCCAGGTGGGGGCTTCTGAAGCTTTCTTT
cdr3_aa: CSAAQVGASEAFF

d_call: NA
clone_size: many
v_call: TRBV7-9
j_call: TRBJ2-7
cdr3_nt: TGTGCCAGCACCGGCCGGGACAAGGGAGCCTACGAGCAGTACTTC
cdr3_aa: CASTGRDKGAYEQYF

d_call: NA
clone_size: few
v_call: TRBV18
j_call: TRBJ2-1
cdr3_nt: TGTGCCAGCTCAGGGGACCTCCTCCTCTCCTACAATGAGCAGTTCTTC
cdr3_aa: CASSGDLLLSYNEQFF

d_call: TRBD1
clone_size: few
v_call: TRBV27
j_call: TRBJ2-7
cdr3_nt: TGTGCCAGCAGTTTATTGGACAGGGGCGGCAAGCAGTACTTC
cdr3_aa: CASSLLDRGGKQYF

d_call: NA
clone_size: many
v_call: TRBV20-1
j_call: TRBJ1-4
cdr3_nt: TGCAGTGCTCCCCAGGCTGGGCAGTTTAATGAAAAACTGTTTTTT
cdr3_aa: CSAPQAGQFNEKLFF

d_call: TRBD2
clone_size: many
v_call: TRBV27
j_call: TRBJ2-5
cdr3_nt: TGTGCCAGCAGTCTATCAGGACTAGCGGCGATTCAAGAGACCCAGTACTTC
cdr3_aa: CASSLSGLAAIQETQYF

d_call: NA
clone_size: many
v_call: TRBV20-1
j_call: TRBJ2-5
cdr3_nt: TGCAGTGCTAGAGATCGTCGGGACCAAGAGACCCAGTACTTC
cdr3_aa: CSARDRRDQETQYF

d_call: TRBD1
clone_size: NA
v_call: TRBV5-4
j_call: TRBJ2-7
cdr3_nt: TGTGCCAGCAGCGCGCCGGACAGGGACGGAGGTTACGAGCAGTACTTC
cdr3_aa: CASSAPDRDGGYEQYF

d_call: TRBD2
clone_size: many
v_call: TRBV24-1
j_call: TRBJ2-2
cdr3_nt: TGTGCCACCAGTGACCCCGGACTAGCGGGAGTCAACACCGGGGAGCTGTTTTTT
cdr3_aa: CATSDPGLAGVNTGELFF

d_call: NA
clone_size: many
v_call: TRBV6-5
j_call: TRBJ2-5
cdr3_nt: TGTGCCACGAGAAAGGGGGTTGAGACCCAGTACTTC
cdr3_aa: CATRKGVETQYF

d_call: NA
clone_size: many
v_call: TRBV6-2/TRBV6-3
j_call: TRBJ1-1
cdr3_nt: TGTGCCAGCCGAGGGGTCATGAACACTGAAGCTTTCTTT
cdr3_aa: CASRGVMNTEAFF

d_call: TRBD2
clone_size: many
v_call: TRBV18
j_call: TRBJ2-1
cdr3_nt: TGTGCCAGCTCACTCAAAGCGGGAGATACTGAGCAGTTCTTC
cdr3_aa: CASSLKAGDTEQFF

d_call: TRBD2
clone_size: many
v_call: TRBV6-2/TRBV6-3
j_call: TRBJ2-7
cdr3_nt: TGTGCCAGCACCCTGACTAGCGGGAGGTGGGCCTCCTACGAGCAGTACTTC
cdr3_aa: CASTLTSGRWASYEQYF

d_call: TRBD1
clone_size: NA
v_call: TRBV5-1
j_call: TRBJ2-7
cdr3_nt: TGCGCCAGGAGCGGCCGGGACAGCTCCTACGAGCAGTACTTC
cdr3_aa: CARSGRDSSYEQYF

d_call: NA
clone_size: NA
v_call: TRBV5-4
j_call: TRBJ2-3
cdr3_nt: TGTGCCAGCAGCTTGGGCGGGGTGAGCACAGATACGCAGTATTTT
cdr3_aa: CASSLGGVSTDTQYF

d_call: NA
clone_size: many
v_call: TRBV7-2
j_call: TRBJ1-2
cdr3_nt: TGTGCCAGCAGCTTAGGGGTTATCGGGGAACCGCTGAATGGCTACACCTTC
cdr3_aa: CASSLGVIGEPLNGYTF

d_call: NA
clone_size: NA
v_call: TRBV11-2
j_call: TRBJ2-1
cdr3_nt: TGTGCCAGCAGCTTAGCAGGGACCACCCTTGGCAATGAGCAGTTCTTC
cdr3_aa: CASSLAGTTLGNEQFF